This is a list of T cell receptor beta chains from one sample in a study of blood T cell repertoires in COVID-19. TCRdb's table, derived via immunoSEQ multiplex PCR, lists solely in-frame clones and lacks some. The profile shows about 160,000 clones, approximately 92% of them singletons. Material: peripheral blood. Receptor source: a man younger than 45 with COVID-19, enrolled during active disease. Each CDR3 is given with its conserved first and last residue. A D gene is named only where the DNA matches it firmly. The size field is filled for only some rows; it gives once, few, many or a size class.

v_gene	abundance	j_gene	d_gene	CDR3nt	CDR3aa
TRBV10-3	.	TRBJ1-1	.	TGTGCCATCAGTGAAATGGCGAGGGCTGAGAACACTGAAGCTTTCTTT	CAISEMARAENTEAFF
TRBV24-1	.	TRBJ2-3	.	TGTGCCACCAGTGATCCCTCCGAGGAGGGCACAGATACGCAGTATTTT	CATSDPSEEGTDTQYF
TRBV28	.	TRBJ1-4	.	TGTGCCAGCAGTCCCCACAGGGCAAACAATGAAAAACTGTTTTTT	CASSPHRANNEKLFF
TRBV7-3	once	TRBJ2-7	TRBD1	TGTGCCAGCAGCATCGGACAGGGAGCCTACGAGCAGTACTTC	CASSIGQGAYEQYF
TRBV24-1	.	TRBJ1-3	TRBD1	TGTGCCACCAGTGAACCCGGGGGACAGGGCTCTGGAAACACCATATATTTT	CATSEPGGQGSGNTIYF
TRBV28	.	TRBJ2-3	TRBD2	TGTGCCAGCAGTTGGAGGACTAGCGATAGCACAGATACGCAGTATTTT	CASSWRTSDSTDTQYF
TRBV29-1	.	TRBJ1-2	.	TGCAGCGTTGAGCGCCGACAGAGCACGTCTAACTATGGCTACACCTTC	CSVERRQSTSNYGYTF
TRBV27	.	TRBJ1-1	TRBD1	TGTGCCAGCAGTTACGGGACAGCGAACACTGAAGCTTTCTTT	CASSYGTANTEAFF
TRBV6-5	.	TRBJ2-5	.	TGTGCCAGCAGTTACGGGTCCCGGGAAGAGACCCAGTACTTC	CASSYGSREETQYF
TRBV6-5	.	TRBJ1-4	.	TGTGCCAGCAGACAGGGTGGGAGCGAAAAACTGTTTTTT	CASRQGGSEKLFF
TRBV7-9	.	TRBJ2-3	TRBD2	TGTGCCAGCAGCTTCCAAGGAGGTAGCGGGGGCACAGATACGCAGTATTTT	CASSFQGGSGGTDTQYF
TRBV9	.	TRBJ2-7	.	TGTGCCAGCAGCGTCACCGGGACAAACTACGAGCAGTACTTC	CASSVTGTNYEQYF
TRBV19	.	TRBJ1-1	.	TGTGCCAGTAGTATAGAAGTCGGGCAGGGGAGTTTTGATAAACGGCGGAACACTGAAGCTTTCTTT	CASSIEVGQGSFDKRRNTEAFF
TRBV9	.	TRBJ2-6	TRBD1	TGTGCCAGCAGCGTAGCGAGGAGGCCTACAGGGGGGTTGGCTGGGGCCAACGTCCTGACTTTC	CASSVARRPTGGLAGANVLTF
TRBV7-2	.	TRBJ1-1	.	TGTGCCAGCAGCTTAGAGGGCAGGACAAACACTGAAGCTTTCTTT	CASSLEGRTNTEAFF
TRBV24-1	.	TRBJ2-5	.	TGTGCCACCAGTGACTTCGACAGGTTCCCGAAAGAGACCCAGTACTTC	CATSDFDRFPKETQYF
TRBV14	.	TRBJ2-1	.	TGTGCCAGCAGCCTTTATGCGGGCTCCTACAATGAGCAGTTCTTC	CASSLYAGSYNEQFF
TRBV19	once	TRBJ2-3	TRBD1	TGTGCCAGTAGCATGGGACAGATTCGCACAGATACGCAGTATTTT	CASSMGQIRTDTQYF
TRBV14	.	TRBJ2-3	TRBD1	TGTGCCAGCAGCCCCAACAGGGGGCGCGTTGGGACGCAGTATTTT	CASSPNRGRVGTQYF
TRBV20-1	.	TRBJ1-6	TRBD1	TGCAGTGCTAGTTCGGGTGGGACAGGAAATTCACCCCTCCACTTT	CSASSGGTGNSPLHF
TRBV14	.	TRBJ1-2	.	TGTGCCAGCAGCCTTTGGCGGGGGGAAATTGGCTACACCTTC	CASSLWRGEIGYTF
TRBV5-4	.	TRBJ2-1	TRBD2	TGTGCCAGCAACCTCGGACTAGCGGGAGCCAATGAGCAGTTCTTC	CASNLGLAGANEQFF
TRBV5-1	.	TRBJ2-5	TRBD2	TGCGCCAGCAGCTGGGGGACTAGCGGGGGACAAGAGACCCAGTACTTC	CASSWGTSGGQETQYF
TRBV7-9	.	TRBJ1-6	TRBD1	TGTGCCAGCAGCCAGGGGGGTCCTAATAATTCACCCCTCCACTTT	CASSQGGPNNSPLHF
TRBV18	.	TRBJ2-1	.	TGTGCCAGCTCACCACTGCCGGAGGATGAGCAGTTCTTC	CASSPLPEDEQFF
TRBV6-5	.	TRBJ2-1	TRBD1	TGTGCCAGTCGCCGGGACAGAGCCTACAATGAGCAGTTCTTC	CASRRDRAYNEQFF
TRBV7-9	.	TRBJ1-1	.	TGTGCCAGCACCATTGGCAGAATAAACACTGAAGCTTTCTTT	CASTIGRINTEAFF
TRBV29-1	.	TRBJ1-1	.	TGCAGCGCCCAGTCCAACATCCTGAACACTGAAGCTTTCTTT	CSAQSNILNTEAFF
TRBV3-1/TRBV3-2	.	TRBJ2-5	TRBD2	TGTGCCAGCAGCCCTAGCGGTAGGAAAGAGACCCAGTACTTC	CASSPSGRKETQYF
TRBV15	.	TRBJ2-5	.	TGTGCCACCAGTCACAGTGGGGAGACCCAGTACTTC	CATSHSGETQYF
TRBV14	.	TRBJ1-1	.	TGTGCCAGCAGCCGACAGACGCGGAACACTGAAGCTTTCTTT	CASSRQTRNTEAFF
TRBV28	.	TRBJ2-1	.	TGTGCCAGCAGTTTATACAAGAGGGTCGGCAATGAGCAGTTCTTC	CASSLYKRVGNEQFF